This T cell receptor beta chain stems from a study of metastatic and nonmetastatic thyroid tumors. The CDR3 spans 15 residues. Germline V gene sequence: CDR1 MNHNS, CDR2 SASEGT. Trimming took 6 bases from V and 0 from J, leaving 12 bases between them. All patients reached thyroid surgery having received no treatment beforehand. Sample share makes this clone medium-sized (0.01 to 0.1%). TCRdb used MiXCR to call clones anew from the PCR reads. The sample contains 25,000 to 30,000 clones, around 25% of which appear only once. V gene TRBV6-1 combines with J gene TRBJ1-5, with D possibly matching TRBD1 (6 bases). The sample consisted of blood. This sequence was found in a female donor with papillary thyroid cancer or a benign thyroid nodule (not recorded which). Some clones in this sample may be carry-over from other donors' samples. CDR3 in DNA: TGTGCCAGCAGCGCTTACAGGGCTAGCAATCAGCCCCAGCATTTT. As protein: CASSAYRASNQPQHF.